These 19 T cell receptor beta chains were sequenced from one sample in a study of memory CD4+ T cells and cytomegalovirus serostatus. The sort gate was single viable CD3+CD4+CD8-CD45RO+ cells for memory CD4+ T cells. The table came from immunoSEQ multiplex PCR; TCRdb's copy has only in-frame clones and leaves some out. The table lists around 32,000 clones, around 76% of them singletons. The sequenced sample was memory CD4+ T cells from blood. Receptors were obtained from an adult in good health and CMV-seronegative. Some clones in this sample may be carry-over from other donors' samples.

This chain links TRBV7-2 with TRBJ2-1; D possibly corresponds to TRBD2 (5 bases). The CDR3 consists of 14 residues. Between the trimmed V and J ends, which lost 5 bases and 9 bases, there was a span of 17 bases. Germline V CDR1 and CDR2: SGHTA, FQGNSA. CDR3 region: CASSAPWPGSEQFF. For the CDR3, the DNA is TGTGCCAGCAGCGCCCCCTGGCCGGGGTCTGAGCAGTTCTTC.

The genes are TRBV6-1 and TRBJ1-2; D uncertain. This CDR3 has 13 amino acids. V lost 6 bases, J lost 8 bases, and 16 bases lay in between. The germline CDR1 and CDR2 sequences are MNHNS and SASEGT. CDR3 nucleotides: TGTGCCAGCAGGACCCCAGGAGTGGAGGGCTACACCTTC. Amino acid sequence: CASRTPGVEGYTF.

The chain joins TRBV6-1 to TRBJ2-1; 9 bases align to TRBD1. CDR1 is MNHNS, CDR2 SASEGT, per germline. Trimming cost V 2 bases and J 4 bases; bases outside gene matches: 6. The CDR3 covers 16 residues. CDR3 sequence reads: CASSEYGTGLYNEQFF. The DNA of the CDR3 is TGTGCCAGCAGTGAATACGGGACAGGGCTATACAATGAGCAGTTCTTC.

The gene calls are TRBV4-2 and TRBJ2-2; 8 nucleotides align to TRBD2. Trimming removed 1 base from V and 4 bases from J; junction bases left unmatched: 8. In germline, CDR1 is LGHNA, CDR2 YNFKEQ. This CDR3 comprises 17 residues. The CDR3 sequence is CASSQGPSGFSTGELFF. As DNA, the CDR3 is TGTGCCAGCAGCCAAGGGCCTAGCGGGTTTTCCACCGGGGAGCTGTTTTTT.

The chain combines TRBV11-1 with TRBJ2-1, with TRBD2 identical over 13 bases. With 4 bases clipped from V and 5 bases from J, the junction kept 5 bases outside the gene matches. Germline V lookup: CDR1 SGHAT, CDR2 FQDESV (reference sequence). The CDR3 is made up of 16 amino acids. The CDR3 loop reads CASSSGLAGEDNEQFF. The CDR3 DNA sequence: TGTGCCAGCAGCTCCGGACTAGCGGGGGAAGACAATGAGCAGTTCTTC.

The chain recombines TRBV19 with TRBJ1-6, with a tentative D call TRBD1 (6 bases). CDR1 LNHDA and CDR2 SQIVND come from the germline V gene (reference sequence). This CDR3 comprises 15 residues. V gave up 4 bases and J gave up 9 bases, with 16 bases separating them. CDR3 loop: CASSNGRGVSSPLHF. Written as DNA, the CDR3 is TGTGCCAGTAGTAACGGCAGGGGAGTAAGTTCACCCCTCCACTTT.

The chain has TRBV5-6 and TRBJ1-2, with D possibly matching TRBD1 (5 bases). The CDR3 extends over 16 amino acids. Per germline, CDR1 SGHDT and CDR2 YYEEEE. Trimming removed 0 bases from V and 7 bases from J, with 19 bases in between. CDR3 nucleotide sequence: TGTGCCAGCAGCTTGGACCGAGTGGGGCAATTGGCTGGCTACACCTTC. Its protein product is CASSLDRVGQLAGYTF.

This chain uses TRBV9 with TRBJ1-5; the match to TRBD1 covers 7 bases. The CDR3 has 15 amino acids. The V and J ends lost 4 bases and 7 bases, in that order; junction bases with no gene match: 11. CDR1 is SGDLS and CDR2 is YYNGEE in the germline V gene. CDR3 in DNA: TGTGCCAGCAGCAAGGCGACAGGGCGCGGGCAGCCCCAGCATTTT. Its protein product is CASSKATGRGQPQHF. The complete variable domain, with remaining parts taken from reference TRBV9 and TRBJ1-5, reads DSGVTQTPKHLITATGQRVTLRCSPRSGDLSVYWYQQSLDQGLQFLIQYYNGEERAKGNILERFSAQQFPDLHSELNLSSLELGDSALYFCASSKATGRGQPQHFGDGTRLSIL.

The genes are TRBV18 and TRBJ2-7; possible D gene TRBD2, 7 bases. V lost 6 bases to trimming and J lost 2 bases, with 14 bases between them. Germline-derived CDR1 and CDR2 are KGHSH and LQKENI. The CDR3 totals 14 residues. The CDR3 region is CASSRGAVTYEQYF. DNA for the CDR3: TGTGCCAGCTCCCGGGGGGCGGTCACCTACGAGCAGTACTTC.

The chain uses TRBV5-4 and TRBJ1-1; D uncertain. Germline CDR1 is SGHNT and CDR2 is YYREEE (reference sequence). V lost 0 bases and J lost 0, with 12 bases in between. This CDR3 is 16 amino acids long. CDR3 bases: TGTGCCAGCAGCTTGGATCGAGGATTACTGAACACTGAAGCTTTCTTT. Its translation is CASSLDRGLLNTEAFF.

This clone has more than one count but fewer than ten. This chain connects TRBV7-8 to TRBJ2-7; a weak D match, TRBD1 (7 bases). Germline assignment: CDR1 SGHVS and CDR2 FQNEAQ. The germline V and J ends were trimmed by 0 bases and 5 bases, with 11 bases remaining between them. CDR3 length: 14 amino acids. DNA of the CDR3: TGTGCCAGCAGCTTAGCTCCAGGGGGGCACGAGCAGTACTTC. This codes for CASSLAPGGHEQYF.

This clone has only a few counts. The rearrangement joins TRBV9 to TRBJ1-1; D gene ambiguous. The CDR3 is made up of 15 amino acids. Germline V CDR1 and CDR2: SGDLS, YYNGEE. The V gene lost 0 bases and the J gene lost 6 bases, with 15 bases spanning the gap. DNA of the CDR3: TGTGCCAGCAGCGTAGGACCCCACGGGGAACCTGAAGCTTTCTTT. It encodes CASSVGPHGEPEAFF.

A single count supports this clone. V gene TRBV4-3 combines with J gene TRBJ1-4, with TRBD1 as a possible D gene (5 bases). Germline values: CDR1 LGHNA, CDR2 YSLEER. Trimming cost V 1 base and J 6 bases, with 21 bases left between them. This CDR3 is 18 amino acids long. CDR3: CASSQAGVFREGDEKLFF. DNA of the CDR3: TGCGCCAGCAGCCAAGCGGGGGTGTTCAGGGAGGGTGATGAAAAACTGTTTTTT.

The rearrangement joins TRBV5-4 to TRBJ2-3; 8 bases match TRBD2. This CDR3 region has 15 residues. The V and J ends lost 2 bases and 5 bases, in that order; junction bases with no gene match: 7. Germline V lookup: CDR1 SGHNT, CDR2 YYREEE (reference sequence). The CDR3 DNA reads as TGTGCCAGCAGCTTAGCACAGCGGGGGCTAGATACGCAGTATTTT. This gives the protein CASSLAQRGLDTQYF. Full variable domain (missing parts from reference TRBV5-4 and TRBJ2-3): ETGVTQSPTHLIKTRGQQVTLRCSSQSGHNTVSWYQQALGQGPQFIFQYYREEENGRGNFPPRFSGLQFPNYSSELNVNALELDDSALYLCASSLAQRGLDTQYFGPGTRLTVL.

V and J are TRBV5-1 and TRBJ2-3; the match to TRBD2 covers 9 bases. The CDR3 extends over 16 amino acids. Germline loops: CDR1 SGHRS, CDR2 YFSETQ. After removal of 3 bases from V and 1 base from J, the junction contained 6 bases not matched to a gene. For the CDR3, the DNA is TGCGCCAGCAGCTCCCAGCGGGAGGCCCGCACAGATACGCAGTATTTT. This translates into CASSSQREARTDTQYF.

DNA for the CDR3: TGTGCCAGCAGTTACTCGGGTGAAAAACTGTTTTTT. Encoded protein: CASSYSGEKLFF. This chain uses TRBV6-6 with TRBJ1-4; D gene ambiguous. Germline assignment: CDR1 MNHNY and CDR2 SVGAGI (reference sequence). This CDR3 has 12 amino acids. V was shortened by 0 bases and J by 7 bases, with 3 bases between the two germline ends.

The chain recombines TRBV19 with TRBJ2-2, with D unclear. CDR1 is LNHDA, CDR2 SQIVND, per germline (reference sequence). Trimming took 6 bases from V and 2 from J, leaving 16 bases between them. The CDR3 is 16 residues long. The CDR3 loop reads CASSPPVRRNTGELFF. The DNA of the CDR3 is TGTGCCAGTAGCCCCCCGGTCAGGAGAAACACCGGGGAGCTGTTTTTT. The variable domain in full, completed from reference TRBV19 and TRBJ2-2, reads DGGITQSPKYLFRKEGQNVTLSCEQNLNHDAMYWYRQDPGQGLRLIYYSQIVNDFQKGDIAEGYSVSREKKESFPLTVTSAQKNPTAFYLCASSPPVRRNTGELFFGEGSRLTVL.

The rearrangement uses TRBV7-8 and TRBJ1-4; 7 bases map to TRBD1. CDR1 is SGHVS and CDR2 is FQNEAQ in the germline V gene. CDR3 length: 13 amino acids. J gave up 10 bases and V 5 bases, and 7 bases lay outside the gene matches. CDR3 DNA: TGTGCCAGCAGCCCCGACAGGGCCGTAAAACTGTTTTTT. This gives the protein CASSPDRAVKLFF.

The V gene is TRBV2, the J gene TRBJ2-7; 9 nucleotides match TRBD2. J was trimmed by 4 bases and V by 2 bases; bases with no gene match: 12. Looked up from germline, CDR1 is SNHLY and CDR2 is FYNNEI. The CDR3 covers 17 residues. CDR3 residues: CASSEFIDGTSLYEQYF. In DNA form, the CDR3 reads TGTGCCAGCAGTGAATTCATAGACGGGACTAGCCTTTACGAGCAGTACTTC.